The text below deals with one TCR beta chain. CDR1 SQVTM and CDR2 ANQGSEA come from the germline V gene. Trimming removed 5 bases from V and 7 bases from J, with 20 bases in between. The CDR3 has 14 residues. The Seattle patients, enrolled during active infection, were followed longitudinally. In the authors' workflow: Amplification with reference gene primers provided the estimates of nucleated cell counts. The repertoire was sequenced with immunoSEQ multiplex PCR; TCRdb's copy has only in-frame clones and lacks some. Clone size and the V and J calls come from that table; the DNA yielded D and trimming. The data hold around 310,000 clones, with 90% observed a single time. The sample belongs to a study of blood T cell repertoires in COVID-19. Study in general: Acute and convalescent COVID-19 specimens originated in the United States, Italy and Spain. T cells, B-cell-depleted T cells, or PBMCs supplied cDNA or gDNA.

This clonotype was sampled from a woman aged 40-49 years with COVID-19, enrolled during active disease. The gene calls are TRBV29-1 and TRBJ1-2; D is unresolved. Sequenced: peripheral blood. The CDR3 DNA sequence: TGCAGCGTTTTTCGGATCACGGATCTAGGTGGCTACACCTTC. As protein: CSVFRITDLGGYTF. Based on the CDR3 plus reference TRBV29-1 and TRBJ1-2, the full variable domain is SAVISQKPSRDICQRGTSLTIQCQVDSQVTMMFWYRQQPGQSLTLIATANQGSEATYESGFVIDKFPISRPNLTFSTLTVSNMSPEDSSIYLCSVFRITDLGGYTFGSGTRLTVV.